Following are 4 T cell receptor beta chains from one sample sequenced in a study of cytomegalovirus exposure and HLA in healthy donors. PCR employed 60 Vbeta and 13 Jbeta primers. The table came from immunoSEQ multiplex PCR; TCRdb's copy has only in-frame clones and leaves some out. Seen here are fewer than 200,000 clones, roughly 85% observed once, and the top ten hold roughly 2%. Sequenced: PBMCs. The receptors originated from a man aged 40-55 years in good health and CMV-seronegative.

CDR3 DNA sequence: TGCGCCAGCAGCCCGGCCGGGCGGGGGAACACTGAAGCTTTCTTT. Translation: CASSPAGRGNTEAFF. This chain links TRBV5-1 with TRBJ1-1; D is undetermined. Trimming took off 4 bases at V and 1 base at J, with 14 bases between the two ends. The CDR3 contains 15 residues. CDR1 is SGHRS, CDR2 YFSETQ, per germline.

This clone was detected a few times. The CDR3 protein is CASSPSRDSRFGYTF. CDR3 nucleotides: TGTGCCAGCTCACCGTCCCGGGACAGCAGGTTCGGCTACACCTTC. This chain connects TRBV18 to TRBJ1-2; 7 bases map to TRBD1. The CDR3 runs 15 residues. In germline, CDR1 is KGHSH, CDR2 LQKENI. With V trimmed by 3 bases and J by 8 bases, 12 bases remained unmatched.

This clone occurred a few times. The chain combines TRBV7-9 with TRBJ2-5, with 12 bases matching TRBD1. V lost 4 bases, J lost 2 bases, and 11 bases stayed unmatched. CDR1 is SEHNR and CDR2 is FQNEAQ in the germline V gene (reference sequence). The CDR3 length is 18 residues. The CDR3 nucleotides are TGTGCCAGCAGCTCTCGGGACAGGGGGCGCCGTACGCAAGAGACCCAGTACTTC. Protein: CASSSRDRGRRTQETQYF.

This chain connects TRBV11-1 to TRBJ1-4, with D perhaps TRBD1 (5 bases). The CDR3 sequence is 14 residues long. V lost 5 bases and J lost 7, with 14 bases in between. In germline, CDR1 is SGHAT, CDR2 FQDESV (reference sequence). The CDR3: CASSAQRRGEKLFF. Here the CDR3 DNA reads TGTGCCAGCAGCGCACAAAGGAGGGGTGAAAAACTGTTTTTT.